One sample yielded the 5 T cell receptor beta chains listed below, sequenced in a study of CD8+ T cells in alopecia areata. cDNA serving as the sequencing template came from extracted, reverse transcribed RNA. Profiling relied on immunoSEQ multiplex PCR, and the TCRdb table lists in-frame clones only, not all of them. This repertoire shows approximately 210,000 clones, approximately 70% found once; its top ten account for roughly 1.2%. Treatment indicated: oral pan-JAK inhibitor, 5-10 mg twice daily. The specimen comprised CD4+ T cells sorted from blood, sampled at approximately week 42, from a patient treated with tofacitinib. These TCRs come from a human donor with alopecia areata.

The chain couples TRBV6-1 to TRBJ2-1, with 7 bases aligning to TRBD1. Germline V gene data show CDR1 as MNHNS and CDR2 as SASEGT. Germline trimming cut 4 bases from V and 7 bases from J; bases unmatched to any gene: 7. The CDR3 runs 14 residues. The CDR3 loop is CASSASLTGNEQFF. Written as DNA, the CDR3 is TGTGCCAGCAGTGCGTCCCTGACAGGGAATGAGCAGTTCTTC.

This clone appeared a single time. The chain links TRBV9 to TRBJ2-3, with D maybe TRBD2 (5 bases). V lost 7 bases and J 5 bases, leaving 14 bases between the germline ends. The CDR3 contains 13 residues. Germline V lookup: CDR1 SGDLS, CDR2 YYNGEE. The CDR3 loop reads CASGAEGLDTQYF. The CDR3 bases are TGTGCCAGCGGCGCCGAGGGATTAGATACGCAGTATTTT.

The chain joins TRBV29-1 to TRBJ1-1; 7 bases align to TRBD1. In germline, CDR1 is SQVTM, CDR2 ANQGSEA. The CDR3 spans 14 residues. Trimming took 2 bases from V and 4 from J; bases not matched to a gene: 7. The CDR3 DNA follows: TGCAGCGTTGAACAGGGAGGGGGCTTCACTGAAGCTTTCTTT. It yields the protein CSVEQGGGFTEAFF.

The chain recombines TRBV29-1 with TRBJ1-1, with a weak D call TRBD1 (5 bases). V was pared by 5 bases and J by 5 bases, with 12 bases between. This CDR3 region has 12 residues. Germline CDR1 SQVTM, CDR2 ANQGSEA. In nucleotides, the CDR3 is TGCAGCGTTTGGGGCGGGGGGACTGAAGCTTTCTTT. Its translation: CSVWGGGTEAFF.

The chain uses TRBV30 and TRBJ2-7, with D perhaps matching TRBD2 (5 bases). Trimming took 0 bases from V and 6 from J, leaving 15 bases between them. Germline V gene lookup returns CDR1 GTSNPN and CDR2 SVGIG (reference sequence). This CDR3 region has 14 residues. This CDR3 reads CAWSVLGIVAEQYF. As DNA, the CDR3 is TGTGCCTGGAGTGTACTAGGGATTGTCGCCGAGCAGTACTTC. The full variable domain, its missing parts supplied by reference TRBV30 and TRBJ2-7, is SQTIHQWPATLVQPVGSPLSLECTVEGTSNPNLYWYRQAAGRGLQLLFYSVGIGQISSEVPQNLSASRPQDRQFILSSKKLLLSDSGFYLCAWSVLGIVAEQYFGPGTRLTVT.